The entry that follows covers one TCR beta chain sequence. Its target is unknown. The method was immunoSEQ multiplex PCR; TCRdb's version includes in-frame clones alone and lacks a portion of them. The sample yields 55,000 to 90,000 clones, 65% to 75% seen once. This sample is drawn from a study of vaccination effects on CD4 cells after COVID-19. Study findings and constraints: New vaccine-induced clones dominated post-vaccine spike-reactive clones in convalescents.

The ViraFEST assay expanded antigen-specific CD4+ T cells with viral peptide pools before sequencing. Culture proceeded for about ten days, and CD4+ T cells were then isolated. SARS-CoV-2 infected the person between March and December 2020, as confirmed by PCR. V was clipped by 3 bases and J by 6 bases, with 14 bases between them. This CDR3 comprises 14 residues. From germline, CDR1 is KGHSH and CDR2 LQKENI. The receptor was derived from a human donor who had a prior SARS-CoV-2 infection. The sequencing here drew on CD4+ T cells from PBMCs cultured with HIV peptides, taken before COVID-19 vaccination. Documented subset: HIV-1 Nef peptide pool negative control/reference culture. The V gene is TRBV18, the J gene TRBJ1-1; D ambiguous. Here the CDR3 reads CASSPPSRVPEAFF. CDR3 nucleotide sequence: TGTGCCAGCTCACCGCCAAGTAGGGTCCCTGAAGCTTTCTTT.